This T cell receptor beta chain was sequenced in a study of graft-versus-host responses after intestinal transplantation. Background on the study: Each recipient received anti-thymocyte globulin induction, then tacrolimus and steroids for around 3 years. Study outcomes and limitations: Declining HvG levels early post-transplant were linked to peak circulating GvH clone levels. Where graft-donor T cell macrochimerism was present, patients had high graft-versus-host to host-versus-graft clonal ratios in allografts. There were GvH clones found in recipient marrow, and some of them appeared first in ileum or blood.

Generated by immunoSEQ multiplex PCR, the TCRdb table keeps only in-frame clones and is missing some. The table lists about 88,000 clones, roughly 93% of them singletons. CDR3 length equals 15 residues. Germline V gene data show CDR1 as SGHAT and CDR2 as FQNNGV. V dropped 1 base and J dropped 5 bases, with 14 bases sitting between them. About this clone itself: Its antigen is not identified.

The J gene is TRBJ2-5, the V gene TRBV11-2, with TRBD2 as a possible D gene (5 bases). Material: unstimulated CD4+ T cells sorted from spleen or lymph node cells, obtained before transplant. The receptor was derived from a human donor who was the organ donor for an intestinal transplant. For the CDR3, the DNA is TGTGCCAGCAGCTTAGTGCTGAGCGGCCCGGAGACCCAGTACTTC. Amino acid sequence: CASSLVLSGPETQYF.